The clone carrying this T cell receptor beta chain was detected only a few times. The antigen is undetermined. The entry originates in a study of CD8+ T cells in alopecia areata. Losses at the gene ends were 0 bases for V and 2 bases for J; bases not matched to a gene: 2. Germline CDR1 is SGHKS and CDR2 is YYEKEE (reference sequence). CDR3 size: 16 residues. Study-wide points: With patients, TCR sharing proved less clear than in mice, a difference possibly related to HLA. There were many expanded lesional clones persisting in scalp and blood during tofacitinib.

Extracted RNA was reverse transcribed into cDNA, the sequencing template. Some clones are missing from TCRdb's copy, which holds only in-frame ones; the method was immunoSEQ multiplex PCR. The sample consists of about 270,000 clones, 60% of them appearing once. The treatment denotes: oral pan-JAK inhibitor, 5-10 mg twice daily. The rearrangement joins TRBV5-5 to TRBJ2-3; 11 nucleotides align to TRBD2. Material: CD4+ T cells sorted from blood, obtained around week 54, from a patient treated with tofacitinib. This clonotype originated in a human donor with alopecia areata. CDR3 in DNA: TGTGCCAGCAGCTTGGGACTAGCGGGGATCACAGATACGCAGTATTTT. This translates into CASSLGLAGITDTQYF. The whole variable domain, remainder taken from reference TRBV5-5 and TRBJ2-3, is DAGVTQSPTHLIKTRGQQVTLRCSPISGHKSVSWYQQVLGQGPQFIFQYYEKEERGRGNFPDRFSARQFPNYSSELNVNALLLGDSALYLCASSLGLAGITDTQYFGPGTRLTVL.